This paragraph covers one T cell receptor beta chain sequence. These data come from a study of control samples from healthy donors and cancer patients. Germline V gene lookup returns CDR1 MDHEN and CDR2 SYDVKM. V lost 5 bases and J 0 bases, leaving 17 bases between the germline ends. The CDR3 is 18 amino acids. TCRdb's table, derived via immunoSEQ multiplex PCR, lists solely in-frame clones and lacks some. The sample has 130,000 to 150,000 clones, 75% to 95% seen once. The TCR sequence derives from a man aged 25 to 40 in good health. Sample: blood. This sequence joins TRBV28 and TRBJ1-6; D may be TRBD1 (6 bases). The CDR3 here is CASSIRTVSSSYNSPLHF. In nucleotides, the CDR3 is TGTGCCAGCAGTATCCGGACAGTTTCAAGCTCCTATAATTCACCCCTCCACTTT. The whole variable domain, filled in from reference TRBV28 and TRBJ1-6, reads DVKVTQSSRYLVKRTGEKVFLECVQDMDHENMFWYRQDPGLGLRLIYFSYDVKMKEKGDIPEGYSVSREKKERFSLILESASTNQTSMYLCASSIRTVSSSYNSPLHFGNGTRLTVT.